The source of this TCR beta chain is a study of blood T cell repertoires in COVID-19. This CDR3 comprises 14 residues. In germline, CDR1 is KGHSH, CDR2 LQKENI. Trimming removed 6 bases from V and 6 bases from J; junction bases left unmatched: 8. The authors' processing: The assay estimated nucleated cells by amplifying reference gene primers. Sequencing used immunoSEQ multiplex PCR; TCRdb keeps in-frame clones, though not all of them. V, J and clone size were drawn from that table, and D and trimming were deduced from the DNA. The sample records about 200,000 clones, approximately 82% being singletons.

The chain employs TRBV18 and TRBJ1-1; 9 bases fit TRBD1. The sample consisted of peripheral blood. The receptor was derived from a human donor in a cohort sampled during active COVID-19. DNA of the CDR3: TGTGCCAGCTCTCCCTGGACAGGGGACGCTGAAGCTTTCTTT. This codes for CASSPWTGDAEAFF.